A few counts support the clone carrying this TCR beta chain. Together with a sample-barcoded 5' primer, a J-beta primer mix was included in a second PCR lasting roughly 6 to 12 cycles. TCRdb re-called the 5' RACE reads through MiXCR, storing one row per CDR3 protein. The table has 550,000 to 650,000 distinct CDR3 sequences, around 27% seen once; the top ten hold approximately 3.6%. Trimming shortened V by 8 bases and J by 0 bases, and 18 bases separated the two germline ends. The CDR3 consists of 16 residues. Germline values: CDR1 SEHNR, CDR2 FQNEAQ (reference sequence). This specimen belongs to a study of blood T cells in healthy people across ages. These same records also appear under a second study, on T cells of mothers and their children.

The chain is built from TRBV7-9 and TRBJ2-3; no firm D call. This sequence originates from a boy aged 2 to 9 in good health. The source material was blood. The CDR3 DNA reads as TGTGCCAGCTCCCTCGGGCTAGTTCCCAGCACAGATACGCAGTATTTT. This translates into CASSLGLVPSTDTQYF.